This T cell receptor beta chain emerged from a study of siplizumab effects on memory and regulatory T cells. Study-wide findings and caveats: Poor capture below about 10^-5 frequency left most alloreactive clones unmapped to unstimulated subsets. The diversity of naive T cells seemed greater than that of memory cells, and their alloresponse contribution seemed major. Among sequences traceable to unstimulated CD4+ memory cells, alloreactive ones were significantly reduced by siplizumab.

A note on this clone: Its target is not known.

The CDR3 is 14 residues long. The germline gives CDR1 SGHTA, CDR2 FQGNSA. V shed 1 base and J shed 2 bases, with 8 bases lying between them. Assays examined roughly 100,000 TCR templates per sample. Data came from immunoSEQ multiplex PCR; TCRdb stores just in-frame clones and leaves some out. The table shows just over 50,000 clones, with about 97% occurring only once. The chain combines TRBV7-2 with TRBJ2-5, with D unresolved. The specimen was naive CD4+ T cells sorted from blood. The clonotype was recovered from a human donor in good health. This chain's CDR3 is CASSLGGTQETQYF. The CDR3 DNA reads TGTGCCAGCAGCTTAGGAGGCACTCAAGAGACCCAGTACTTC. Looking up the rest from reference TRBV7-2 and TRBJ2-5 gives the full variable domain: GAGVSQSPSNKVTEKGKDVELRCDPISGHTALYWYRQSLGQGLEFLIYFQGNSAPDKSGLPSDRFSAERTGGSVSTLTIQRTQQEDSAVYLCASSLGGTQETQYFGPGTRLLVL.